Listed below are T cell receptor beta chains from one sample, sequenced in a study of T cells after yellow fever vaccination. TCRdb passed the 5' RACE reads through MiXCR, listing each CDR3 protein once. The data contain roughly 79,000 distinct CDR3 sequences, approximately 7.3% of them seen just once; the ten biggest clones take up approximately 29%. The sequenced sample was CD8+ T cells sorted from PBMCs, obtained 9 to 10 days after the first yellow fever vaccination. These TCRs come from a man aged 18 to 35 who received the YFV17D yellow fever vaccine. The CDR3 runs from the conserved cysteine through the conserved F or W. Each record gives: clone size, J gene, D gene, V gene, CDR3 DNA, CDR3 protein. A D gene is named only where the DNA matches it firmly. A clone size is listed for some rows: how often the clone was seen (once, few, many), or a class if it is expanded.

many	TRBJ2-1	NA	TRBV9	TGTGCCAGCAGCGTAGTGGGGGGCAGGGGCAATGAGCAGTTCTTC	CASSVVGGRGNEQFF
few	TRBJ2-1	TRBD2	TRBV6-2/TRBV6-3	TGTGCCAGCAGTTACCCAGCGGGGGGCTCATACAATGAGCAGTTCTTC	CASSYPAGGSYNEQFF
many	TRBJ1-1	NA	TRBV7-9	TGTGCCAGCAGCTCCAACCAACAGGAGGGAGCTTTCTTT	CASSSNQQEGAFF
NA	TRBJ1-6	NA	TRBV4-3	TGCGCCAGCAGCCAAAGAGGCGGGACCTATAATTCACCCCTCCACTTT	CASSQRGGTYNSPLHF
few	TRBJ1-4	NA	TRBV23-1	TGCGCCAGCAGTCCTTCTTTGCCCGGGAGGGGCAGGAATGAAAAACTGTTTTTT	CASSPSLPGRGRNEKLFF
many	TRBJ1-2	NA	TRBV6-5	TGTGCCAGCAGTTACTCGAGGGCTAACTATGGCTACACCTTC	CASSYSRANYGYTF
many	TRBJ1-1	NA	TRBV7-6	TGTGCCAGCAGCTTAGACGGCCGGAGAGCTTTCTTT	CASSLDGRRAFF
many	TRBJ2-2	TRBD1	TRBV5-1	TGCGCCAGCAGCTACGATTTGACAGGGAGTATCACCGGGGAGCTGTTTTTT	CASSYDLTGSITGELFF
NA	TRBJ2-3	NA	TRBV4-1	TGCGCCAGCAGCCAAGTAACTAGGGGGGTAAACACAGATACGCAGTATTTT	CASSQVTRGVNTDTQYF
many	TRBJ2-7	TRBD2	TRBV5-5	TGTGCCAGCAGCTTGGGGGAGGGATACGAGCAGTACTTC	CASSLGEGYEQYF
many	TRBJ2-6	TRBD1	TRBV5-1	TGCGCCAGCACAGGGGGCGCTGGGGCCAACGTCCTGACTTTC	CASTGGAGANVLTF
many	TRBJ1-2	NA	TRBV7-6	TGTGCCAGCAGCTTAGGAGGGGATGGCTACACCTTC	CASSLGGDGYTF
few	TRBJ2-7	NA	TRBV7-9	TGTGCCAGTTCCTCTATACAGAGCTACGAGCAGTACTTC	CASSSIQSYEQYF
many	TRBJ2-2	TRBD1	TRBV4-1	TGCGCCAGCAGACAGGGGACGAACACCGGGGAGCTGTTTTTT	CASRQGTNTGELFF
many	TRBJ2-4	NA	TRBV4-1	TGCGCCAGCAGCCAAGATGTCCCCAAAAACATTCAGTACTTC	CASSQDVPKNIQYF
NA	TRBJ2-7	NA	TRBV7-9	TGTGCCAGCAGCATAGGAGGCTCTGAGCAGTACTTC	CASSIGGSEQYF
many	TRBJ2-1	NA	TRBV4-1	TGCGCCAGCAGCCCTGAGGTGGGGGCTAATGAGCAGTTCTTC	CASSPEVGANEQFF
NA	TRBJ1-5	NA	TRBV20-1	TGCAGTGCTAGCTTTGGTGGGAGCAATCAGCCCCAGCATTTT	CSASFGGSNQPQHF
NA	TRBJ2-1	TRBD2	TRBV19	TGTGCCAGTATCTCCAGCGGGGAAATCAATGAGCAGTTCTTC	CASISSGEINEQFF
NA	TRBJ2-3	NA	TRBV9	TGTGCCAGCAGCGTAGAGGGGGAACCAGATACGCAGTATTTT	CASSVEGEPDTQYF
NA	TRBJ1-5	NA	TRBV20-1	TGCAGTGCCCAAGGGACACGTGGCAATCAGCCCCAGCATTTT	CSAQGTRGNQPQHF
many	TRBJ2-7	TRBD1	TRBV7-2	TGTGCCAGCAGCTTAGTCTGGGCGGGACAGGGGGCCTACGAGCAGTACTTC	CASSLVWAGQGAYEQYF
many	TRBJ2-1	TRBD1	TRBV13	TGTGCCAGCAGCCCACAGGGGTCCAATGAGCAGTTCTTC	CASSPQGSNEQFF
NA	TRBJ1-2	NA	TRBV4-1	TGCGCCAGCAACACGATCAGGGGCGAATTCTATGGCTACACCTTC	CASNTIRGEFYGYTF
few	TRBJ2-6	TRBD1	TRBV2	TGTGCCAGCAGTTACCGGGACAGTGCTGTCTCTGGGGCCAACGTCCTGACTTTC	CASSYRDSAVSGANVLTF
few	TRBJ2-5	NA	TRBV30	TGTGCCTGGAACGATGGGGGAGAGACCCAGTACTTC	CAWNDGGETQYF
NA	TRBJ1-5	NA	TRBV27	TGTGCCAGCAGTTCGAAACCGAGGCAGGCATACAATCAGCCCCAGCATTTT	CASSSKPRQAYNQPQHF
few	TRBJ2-5	NA	TRBV5-6	TGTGCCAGCAGCTGGGCGGACCGGGGAGAGACCCAGTACTTC	CASSWADRGETQYF
many	TRBJ2-7	NA	TRBV7-9	TGTGCCAGCACAAGGGGACCCCTTGAGCAGTACTTC	CASTRGPLEQYF
few	TRBJ2-1	TRBD2	TRBV7-6	TGTGCCAGCAGCTTAGATCCAGCGGGGGGGTATTACAATGAGCAGTTCTTC	CASSLDPAGGYYNEQFF
many	TRBJ2-1	NA	TRBV29-1	TGCAGCGCCCCCTCAGGGCACTCCTACAATGAGCAGTTCTTC	CSAPSGHSYNEQFF
once	TRBJ2-7	TRBD2	TRBV5-4	TGTGCCAGCAGCCGACTAGCGGGGAGCTCCTACGAGCAGTACTTC	CASSRLAGSSYEQYF
many	TRBJ1-1	NA	TRBV7-9	TGTGCCAGCAGCTTAGCTTATCAAGGCTTTCCCATGGGGACTGAAGCTTTCTTT	CASSLAYQGFPMGTEAFF
NA	TRBJ2-1	NA	TRBV5-7	TGTGCCAGTAGTCCGCCGGGAAAGCACAATGAGCAGTTCTTC	CASSPPGKHNEQFF
NA	TRBJ2-2	TRBD2	TRBV19	TGTGCCAGTAGTTCCCATCGGACTAGCGGGGGCTCTCACACCGGGGAGCTGTTTTTT	CASSSHRTSGGSHTGELFF
many	TRBJ2-3	TRBD2	TRBV20-1	TGCAGTGCTAGCTTAGCGGGCAGCACAGATACGCAGTATTTT	CSASLAGSTDTQYF
many	TRBJ2-2	NA	TRBV20-1	TGCAGGAAATCTTTGGGGGGCAAATCGGGCTCCGGCGGGGAGCTGTTTTTT	CRKSLGGKSGSGGELFF
few	TRBJ1-5	NA	TRBV19	TGTGCCAGTAGTATATCTGGGGGCGTCAATCAGCCCCAGCATTTT	CASSISGGVNQPQHF
many	TRBJ2-3	NA	TRBV19	TGTGCCAGTAGTGCCGGGACCCAAGGGAGCACAGATACGCAGTATTTT	CASSAGTQGSTDTQYF
many	TRBJ2-2	TRBD2	TRBV11-3	TGTGCCAGCAGCGCCCGGACTAGCGGGGTCACCGGGGAGCTGTTTTTT	CASSARTSGVTGELFF
NA	TRBJ1-5	NA	TRBV20-1	TGCAGTGCTAGTTTCCGGGCAGGGAATCAGCCCCAGCATTTT	CSASFRAGNQPQHF
many	TRBJ2-5	NA	TRBV5-1	TGCGCCAGCAGCTTGAGGGCAGTAACCCTCCAAGAGACCCAGTACTTC	CASSLRAVTLQETQYF
NA	TRBJ2-5	TRBD2	TRBV3-1	TGTGCCAGCAGCCAAGATCCTAGCGGGGGACCTATGGGGACCCAGTACTTC	CASSQDPSGGPMGTQYF
NA	TRBJ2-1	NA	TRBV10-3	TGTGCCATCAGTGCACTGTCGGCGGGGAGCTCCTACAATGAGCAGTTCTTC	CAISALSAGSSYNEQFF
few	TRBJ2-2	NA	TRBV10-2	TGCGCCAGCAACTCTTTGACAGGCTGGACCGGGGAGCTGTTTTTT	CASNSLTGWTGELFF
NA	TRBJ2-7	NA	TRBV6-2/TRBV6-3	TGTGCCAGCAGCTTGGGACCGGAATACGAGCAGTACTTC	CASSLGPEYEQYF
NA	TRBJ1-4	TRBD1	TRBV4-1	TGCGCCAGCAGCCCCACAGGCTTGGGACAGGGGGCACAAAAACTGTTTTTT	CASSPTGLGQGAQKLFF
few	TRBJ2-1	TRBD2	TRBV9	TGTGCCAGCAGCGTATCCAGAATAAGGGCTAGCGGGGGGGATGAGCAGTTCTTC	CASSVSRIRASGGDEQFF
NA	TRBJ1-2	TRBD1	TRBV4-1	TGCGCCAGCAGCCAAGATACCGGACAGGGTAATGGCTACACCTTC	CASSQDTGQGNGYTF
many	TRBJ1-1	NA	TRBV29-1	TGCAGCATTATCCTGTTGGCCGAAGCTTTCTTT	CSIILLAEAFF
NA	TRBJ2-1	NA	TRBV3-1	TGTGCCAGCAGCCAAGGGACCACTTCATACAATGAGCAGTTCTTC	CASSQGTTSYNEQFF
many	TRBJ1-1	TRBD1	TRBV10-3	TGTGCCATGGGACAGGGGAGTCGTACTGAAGCTTTCTTT	CAMGQGSRTEAFF
many	TRBJ1-1	NA	TRBV4-1	TGCGCCAGCAGCCAAAACAGGGCAGGTATCACTGAAGCTTTCTTT	CASSQNRAGITEAFF
many	TRBJ2-1	NA	TRBV6-2/TRBV6-3	TGTGCCAGCAGTTACTCGATTGGTGTCCCTGGGGGGGCAGGCAATGAGCAGTTCTTC	CASSYSIGVPGGAGNEQFF